This TCR beta chain emerged from a study of shared clonotypes between healthy human individuals. All of the donors resided in Nashville, Tennessee, and each was a Caucasian adult. Assay execution proceeded at the deep level. In the study's own analysis: With immunoSEQ giving junction-only sequences and no quality scores, filtering differed. Sequenced by immunoSEQ multiplex PCR; TCRdb stores in-frame clones only, minus some. That table gives V, J and clone size, and the DNA gave D and trimming. Of hundreds of thousands of clones listed, 76% were seen once; the top ten hold under 15%. This clone was seen more than once but under ten times. Per germline, CDR1 SGHTA and CDR2 FQGNSA. Trimming took 2 bases from V and 4 from J, leaving 18 bases between them. This CDR3 spans 17 amino acids.

Sequenced input: PBMCs. The chain has TRBV7-2 and TRBJ2-1; no definite D call. This clonotype was obtained from a woman in her thirties or forties in good health. Some clones in this sample may be carry-over from other donors' samples. The CDR3 loop reads CASSLTPSGKRYNEQFF. CDR3 nucleotide sequence: TGTGCCAGCAGCTTAACCCCTAGTGGAAAAAGGTACAATGAGCAGTTCTTC.